This T cell receptor (beta chain) was retrieved from a study of PD-L1 blockade in urothelial cancer. The germline gives CDR1 MDHEN, CDR2 SYDVKM. J lost 2 bases, V lost 4 bases, and 11 bases had no gene match. The CDR3 spans 18 residues. Profiling relied on immunoSEQ multiplex PCR, and the TCRdb table lists in-frame clones only, not all of them. The data show tens of thousands of clones, with 80% to 90% seen just once and around 2.9% held by the top ten. The chain links TRBV28 to TRBJ2-3; TRBD2 matches at 11 bases. The sequencing here drew on PBMCs, taken around atezolizumab (anti-PD-L1) treatment. The source of this sequence is a man in his fifties with urothelial cancer. The CDR3 loop is CASSSPFSLAGDTDTQYF. The CDR3 region has the DNA TGTGCCAGCAGTTCCCCCTTCTCACTAGCGGGAGACACAGATACGCAGTATTTT.